These 27 T cell receptor beta chains share one sample of origin, sequenced in a study of T-cell memory formation after mild COVID-19. MiXCR, applied by TCRdb to the 5' RACE reads, yields one record per CDR3 protein. The sample includes 150,000 to 200,000 distinct CDR3 sequences, 11% of them seen just once. The sequencing input was PBMCs or a T cell subset sorted from them (not recorded which). These TCRs come from a man between 18 and 29 years old who had mild COVID-19 (a few samples of this study predate the infection). Cell type and time point are not known.

Only a few counts were recorded for this clonotype. V is TRBV6-5 and J is TRBJ1-2, with TRBD1 matching over 10 bases. The CDR3 spans 12 residues. From germline, CDR1 is MNHEY and CDR2 SVGAGI. After removal of 6 bases from V and 8 bases from J, the junction contained 3 bases not matched to a gene. The CDR3 region is CASRDRGRGYTF. CDR3 sequence (DNA): TGTGCCAGCAGAGACAGGGGGCGCGGCTACACCTTC.

The table lists this clonotype with a few counts. The rearrangement links TRBV20-1 to TRBJ2-5, with D possibly TRBD2 on 5 matching bases. V was clipped by 6 bases and J by 5 bases, with 19 bases between them. CDR1 and CDR2 (germline): DFQATT, SNEGSKA (reference sequence). CDR3 size: 14 residues. The CDR3 loop is CSAQGGYLWETQYF. CDR3 sequence (DNA): TGCAGTGCCCAAGGAGGCTACCTCTGGGAGACCCAGTACTTC.

This clonotype was seen a few times. The chain uses TRBV7-8 and TRBJ1-5; 7 bases agree with TRBD1. Germline lookup yields CDR1 SGHVS and CDR2 FQNEAQ. With 8 bases clipped from V and 3 bases from J, the junction kept 10 bases outside the gene matches. The CDR3 length is 15 residues. CDR3 sequence: CASRSSGTANQPQHF. DNA of the CDR3: TGTGCCAGCCGCTCATCCGGGACAGCCAATCAGCCCCAGCATTTT.

The chain recombines TRBV7-2 with TRBJ2-5; the match to TRBD2 covers 9 bases. Per germline, CDR1 SGHTA and CDR2 FQGNSA. This CDR3 is 16 amino acids long. The junction had 4 bases not matched to a gene; V was cut back by 1 base and J by 1 base. The CDR3 DNA reads TGTGCCAGCAGCTTAGGGCGGGGGGGGCCCCAAGAGACCCAGTACTTC. This gives the protein CASSLGRGGPQETQYF.

The chain combines TRBV9 with TRBJ2-7, with D possibly being TRBD1 (6 bases). V was cut by 3 bases and J by 2 bases, with 12 bases left in between. In germline, CDR1 is SGDLS, CDR2 YYNGEE. This CDR3 is built from 14 residues. The CDR3 DNA sequence: TGTGCCAGCAGCGACAGGGCCTACCCCTACGAGCAGTACTTC. Its protein is CASSDRAYPYEQYF.

This clonotype was found many times. The genes are TRBV5-1 and TRBJ2-3; D may correspond to TRBD1 or TRBD2 (5 bases each). CDR3 length: 14 amino acids. Germline-derived CDR1 and CDR2 are SGHRS and YFSETQ. V was cut by 4 bases and J by 2 bases, with 11 bases left in between. The CDR3 DNA reads TGCGCCAGCAGCCCTGGGACCACCACAGATACGCAGTATTTT. Residues: CASSPGTTTDTQYF.

The chain joins TRBV4-3 to TRBJ2-2, with 8 bases lining up with TRBD2. V lost 4 bases, J lost 8 bases, and 12 bases stayed unmatched. CDR1 LGHNA and CDR2 YSLEER come from the germline V gene. The CDR3 loop spans 16 amino acids. Here the CDR3 DNA reads TGCGCCAGCAGCCGAGATGCCGGGGGGGCTCCAGGGGAGCTGTTTTTT. This translates into CASSRDAGGAPGELFF.

The sample holds a few counts of this clonotype. The rearrangement uses TRBV4-3 and TRBJ2-5; 8 nucleotides line up with TRBD1. The J segment lost 7 bases and the V segment lost 4 bases, leaving 17 bases of the junction unmatched. Germline CDR1 LGHNA, CDR2 YSLEER. The CDR3 has 17 residues. The CDR3 region is CASSPTLDRAGIGTQYF. The CDR3 DNA is TGCGCCAGCAGCCCGACCCTGGACAGGGCGGGGATCGGGACCCAGTACTTC.

This clonotype has more than one count but fewer than ten. The CDR3 loop is CASSQSFWSCRGDVTDTQYF. The CDR3, as DNA: TGCGCCAGCAGTCAATCGTTCTGGTCGTGCAGGGGAGATGTCACAGATACGCAGTATTTT. The chain has TRBV23-1 and TRBJ2-3, with a possible D match to TRBD1 (6 bases). TRBV23-1 is flagged as an ORF with uncertain function. The CDR3 extends over 20 amino acids. Trimming removed 0 bases from V and 2 bases from J, with 24 bases in between.

This clonotype was counted ten times or more. This rearrangement joins TRBV6-5 to TRBJ1-2; D is ambiguous. Germline CDR1 MNHEY, CDR2 SVGAGI. The CDR3 spans 11 residues. Trimming removed 8 bases from V and 4 bases from J, with 8 bases in between. CDR3 sequence (DNA): TGTGCCAGCCTGGACCTCTATGGCTACACCTTC. Its translation: CASLDLYGYTF.

This clonotype was picked up a small number of times. The genes are TRBV20-1 and TRBJ1-5; 8 bases are a match to TRBD1. Losses at the gene ends were 6 bases for V and 6 bases for J; bases not matched to a gene: 10. CDR3 length: 14 residues. Per germline, CDR1 DFQATT and CDR2 SNEGSKA (reference sequence). The CDR3 protein is CSADVQGAAQPQHF. In DNA, the CDR3 is TGCAGTGCCGACGTGCAGGGGGCAGCTCAGCCCCAGCATTTT.

The J gene is TRBJ2-3, the V gene TRBV7-2; 13 nucleotides agree with TRBD2. After removal of 8 bases from V and 7 bases from J, the junction contained 6 bases not matched to a gene. Germline V gene sequence: CDR1 SGHTA, CDR2 FQGNSA. There are 14 residues in the CDR3. The CDR3 coding sequence is TGTGCCAGCGTCGGGACTAGCGGGGCATATACGCAGTATTTT. Translating it yields CASVGTSGAYTQYF.

The V call is TRBV7-9, the J call TRBJ1-1; no clear D gene. The CDR3 length is 13 residues. Between the trimmed V and J ends, which lost 8 bases and 4 bases, there was a span of 14 bases. Germline lookup yields CDR1 SEHNR and CDR2 FQNEAQ (reference sequence). The CDR3 region has the DNA TGTGCCAGCGGGCTCTACGAGGGCACTGAAGCTTTCTTT. Translated, it gives CASGLYEGTEAFF.

The rearrangement links TRBV7-9 to TRBJ1-2; 10 positions agree with TRBD1. V trimming: 1 base; J trimming: 4 bases; junction bases outside the gene matches: 12. CDR1 is SEHNR and CDR2 is FQNEAQ in the germline V gene (reference sequence). The CDR3 is made up of 18 amino acids. DNA of the CDR3: TGTGCCAGCAGCTTAGGGGGACAGGGGCCTGATAAGAGCTATGGCTACACCTTC. Encoded protein: CASSLGGQGPDKSYGYTF.

The gene calls are TRBV20-1 and TRBJ1-5, with D maybe TRBD1 (6 bases). This CDR3 spans 12 amino acids. V was cut by 1 base and J by 5 bases, with 6 bases left in between. Germline lookup yields CDR1 DFQATT and CDR2 SNEGSKA (reference sequence). The CDR3 DNA reads TGCAGTGCTAGAGCAGGGGATCAGCCCCAGCATTTT. Its translation is CSARAGDQPQHF.

This clonotype turned up a few times. The rearrangement links TRBV7-2 to TRBJ2-6, with 8 bases matching TRBD1. In germline, CDR1 is SGHTA, CDR2 FQGNSA. The CDR3 extends over 15 amino acids. The V and J ends lost 5 bases and 1 base, in that order; junction bases with no gene match: 1. CDR3 nucleotides: TGTGCCAGCAGCGGACAGGGTTCTGGGGCCAACGTCCTGACTTTC. It specifies CASSGQGSGANVLTF.

This chain uses TRBV3-1 with TRBJ2-5; 9 bases agree with TRBD2. Germline V gene sequence: CDR1 LGHDT, CDR2 YNNKEL (reference sequence). The junction had 7 bases not matched to a gene; V was cut back by 6 bases and J by 2 bases. This CDR3 region has 15 residues. CDR3 bases: TGTGCCAGCAGGCCAAGCGGGGGGCGACAAGAGACCCAGTACTTC. Protein product: CASRPSGGRQETQYF.

The chain has TRBV29-1 and TRBJ1-3; D not certain. The V gene lost 6 bases and the J gene lost 0 bases, with 6 bases spanning the gap. The CDR3 covers 12 residues. The germline V gene encodes CDR1 SQVTM and CDR2 ANQGSEA. In DNA, the CDR3 is TGCAGCGTGAGATTCTCTGGAAACACCATATATTTT. Protein: CSVRFSGNTIYF.

This clonotype was recorded at least ten times. This chain joins TRBV3-1 and TRBJ2-3; D unclear. Looked up from germline, CDR1 is LGHDT and CDR2 is YNNKEL (reference sequence). The CDR3 has 12 residues. Trimming pared 2 bases from V and 6 bases from J, leaving 6 bases between. The CDR3 DNA reads TGTGCCAGCAGCCAAATCCGGGATACGCAGTATTTT. Translated: CASSQIRDTQYF.

The chain recombines TRBV5-1 with TRBJ2-3, with TRBD2 identical over 13 bases. Germline-derived CDR1 and CDR2 are SGHRS and YFSETQ. Trimming cost V 4 bases and J 4 bases; bases outside gene matches: 6. The CDR3 spans 16 residues. The CDR3: CASSLGLAGAPDTQYF. The CDR3 DNA is TGCGCCAGCAGCCTCGGACTAGCGGGGGCCCCAGATACGCAGTATTTT. Using reference TRBV5-1 and TRBJ2-3 for the parts outside the CDR3, the full variable domain is KAGVTQTPRYLIKTRGQQVTLSCSPISGHRSVSWYQQTPGQGLQFLFEYFSETQRNKGNFPGRFSGRQFSNSRSEMNVSTLELGDSALYLCASSLGLAGAPDTQYFGPGTRLTVL.

In regard to this clonotype: Being one base from a much bigger clone, this may be a read error. V gene TRBV7-2 combines with J gene TRBJ2-5; 8 positions agree with TRBD2. CDR1 and CDR2 (germline): SGHTA, FQGNSA. V lost 6 bases to trimming and J lost 1 base; unmatched junction nucleotides: 10. The CDR3 has 16 amino acids. The CDR3 DNA reads as TGTGCCAGCAGACTAGGACGGCGGGGGGTCCAAGAGACCCAGTACTTC. As protein: CASRLGRRGVQETQYF. Based on the CDR3 plus reference TRBV7-2 and TRBJ2-5, the full variable domain is GAGVSQSPSNKVTEKGKDVELRCDPISGHTALYWYRQSLGQGLEFLIYFQGNSAPDKSGLPSDRFSAERTGGSVSTLTIQRTQQEDSAVYLCASRLGRRGVQETQYFGPGTRLLVL.

This rearrangement joins TRBV7-2 to TRBJ2-5; the D gene is possibly TRBD2 (5 bases). V lost 1 base and J 1 base, leaving 10 bases between the germline ends. The CDR3 contains 15 residues. The germline V gene has CDR1 SGHTA and CDR2 FQGNSA. The CDR3 nucleotides read TGTGCCAGCAGCTTAGAGGGCGGGCCCCAAGAGACCCAGTACTTC. Its protein is CASSLEGGPQETQYF. Drawing the rest from reference TRBV7-2 and TRBJ2-5, the complete variable domain is GAGVSQSPSNKVTEKGKDVELRCDPISGHTALYWYRQSLGQGLEFLIYFQGNSAPDKSGLPSDRFSAERTGGSVSTLTIQRTQQEDSAVYLCASSLEGGPQETQYFGPGTRLLVL.

This clonotype was seen a few times. V gene TRBV4-2 combines with J gene TRBJ2-6; D is unresolved. V was pared by 0 bases and J by 1 base, with 10 bases between. Germline CDR1 and CDR2: LGHNA and YNFKEQ. The CDR3 spans 17 residues. The CDR3 sequence is CASSQDWGGSGANVLTF. In nucleotides, the CDR3 is TGTGCCAGCAGCCAAGATTGGGGTGGTTCTGGGGCCAACGTCCTGACTTTC.

The chain has TRBV4-1 and TRBJ2-2, with D possibly matching TRBD1 (5 bases). The CDR3 runs to 19 residues. V shed 1 base and J shed 0 bases, with 18 bases lying between them. Germline values: CDR1 MGHRA, CDR2 YSYEKL. The CDR3 is CASSQGRTGYTSNTGELFF. CDR3 DNA: TGCGCCAGCAGCCAAGGACGTACAGGCTACACCTCGAACACCGGGGAGCTGTTTTTT.

The V and J genes are TRBV6-6 and TRBJ2-5; tentatively, D is TRBD2 (6 bases). Per germline, CDR1 MNHNY and CDR2 SVGAGI (reference sequence). This CDR3 comprises 16 residues. V was cut by 3 bases and J by 6 bases, with 20 bases left in between. CDR3: CASSYSPLEGQKTQYF. CDR3 DNA sequence: TGTGCCAGCAGTTATTCCCCCTTGGAGGGGCAGAAGACCCAGTACTTC.

This chain links TRBV2 with TRBJ2-3; a weak D match, TRBD1 (5 bases). The germline gives CDR1 SNHLY, CDR2 FYNNEI. The CDR3 has 15 residues. Trimming took off 4 bases at V and 1 base at J, with 12 bases between the two ends. In nucleotides, the CDR3 is TGTGCCAGCAGTGGTTCGGTGACAGGCACAGATACGCAGTATTTT. Residues: CASSGSVTGTDTQYF.

This clonotype turned up a few times. The V call is TRBV27, the J call TRBJ2-5; a weak D match, TRBD2 (5 bases). Germline CDR1 reads MNHEY; CDR2 reads SMNVEV (reference sequence). There are 13 residues in the CDR3. V shed 4 bases and J shed 4 bases, with 10 bases lying between them. CDR3 amino acids: CASSSREGETQYF. CDR3 DNA: TGTGCCAGCAGTTCGAGAGAGGGAGAGACCCAGTACTTC.